The subject of this entry is one TCR beta chain. The antigen remains undetermined. The sample comes from a study of cytotoxic CD8 clonotypes in ibrutinib-treated CLL. As for the study in general: Within the patient group, under 12 were relapsed/refractory and roughly 14 treatment-naive, and 17 to 18 were IGHV unmutated.

Trimming cost V 4 bases and J 4 bases, with 16 bases left between them. The CDR3 runs to 15 residues. Germline V gene sequence: CDR1 SGDLS, CDR2 YYNGEE. The TCR beta libraries used roughly 2.2 micrograms of genomic DNA that came from cryopreserved PBMCs. Study-wide results and caveats: Exceeding age-matched healthy donors, baseline clonality also tracked the counts of circulating CD8+ T cells. Shared public clonotypes were rare, and on treatment they either got smaller or stayed the same.

The protocol was immunoSEQ multiplex PCR, while the TCRdb copy is restricted to in-frame clones and leaves out a portion. There are more than 75,000 clones in the sample; over 60% occur only once, and just under 25% lies in the top ten. The J gene is TRBJ2-3, the V gene TRBV9; the D gene could be TRBD1 or TRBD2 (5 bases each). The TCR sequence derives from a human donor with chronic lymphocytic leukemia. The sequences come from PBMCs, collected after 24 months of ibrutinib treatment. CDR3: CASSMRGDSADTQYF. The CDR3 coding sequence is TGTGCCAGCAGCATGAGAGGGGATTCGGCAGATACGCAGTATTTT. Together with reference TRBV9 and TRBJ2-3, the CDR3 gives the full variable domain: DSGVTQTPKHLITATGQRVTLRCSPRSGDLSVYWYQQSLDQGLQFLIQYYNGEERAKGNILERFSAQQFPDLHSELNLSSLELGDSALYFCASSMRGDSADTQYFGPGTRLTVL.